What follows are 25 T cell receptor beta chains derived from one specimen sequenced in a study of control samples from healthy donors and cancer patients. Generated by immunoSEQ multiplex PCR, the TCRdb table keeps only in-frame clones and is missing some. Among approximately 170,000 clones listed, about 91% were seen once. Material for sequencing was blood. The receptors derive from a woman in her 30s in good health.

This rearrangement joins TRBV19 to TRBJ2-1; the D gene could be TRBD1 or TRBD2 (7 bases each). The CDR3 is 15 amino acids. Between the trimmed V and J ends, which lost 4 bases and 4 bases, there was a span of 14 bases. Germline-derived CDR1 and CDR2 are LNHDA and SQIVND (reference sequence). The CDR3, as DNA: TGTGCCAGTAGTACAGGGGGGGGAATTTACAATGAGCAGTTCTTC. Translating gives CASSTGGGIYNEQFF.

The chain links TRBV5-6 to TRBJ2-2; 7 positions agree with TRBD1. The CDR3 is made up of 15 amino acids. V lost 0 bases, J lost 4 bases, and 3 bases stayed unmatched. The germline V gene has CDR1 SGHDT and CDR2 YYEEEE. CDR3 in DNA: TGTGCCAGCAGCTTGGACAGGGGAATCACCGGGGAGCTGTTTTTT. Its translation is CASSLDRGITGELFF.

This chain joins TRBV27 and TRBJ1-5; D is possibly TRBD1 (6 bases). The CDR3 is 14 residues long. Germline-derived CDR1 and CDR2 are MNHEY and SMNVEV (reference sequence). The V and J ends lost 6 bases and 2 bases respectively, with 11 bases between them. CDR3 nucleotide sequence: TGTGCCAGCAGCTCAGGGGTAGGCAATCAGCCCCAGCATTTT. This gives the protein CASSSGVGNQPQHF.

The chain employs TRBV12-3 or TRBV12-4 and TRBJ1-2; unclear D gene. Trimming cost V 7 bases and J 2 bases, with 11 bases left between them. This CDR3 region has 13 residues. The CDR3 region has the DNA TGTGCCAGCACCCGGCGGACCAACTATGGCTACACCTTC. It codes for CASTRRTNYGYTF.

This rearrangement joins TRBV9 to TRBJ2-3; D might be TRBD2 (5 bases). Trimming removed 4 bases from V and 5 bases from J, with 14 bases in between. The length of the CDR3 is 14 residues. Per germline, CDR1 SGDLS and CDR2 YYNGEE. The CDR3 DNA reads as TGTGCCAGCAGCATTGGACTCCCCCGAGATACGCAGTATTTT. Its translation is CASSIGLPRDTQYF. The full variable domain, completed using reference TRBV9 and TRBJ2-3, is DSGVTQTPKHLITATGQRVTLRCSPRSGDLSVYWYQQSLDQGLQFLIQYYNGEERAKGNILERFSAQQFPDLHSELNLSSLELGDSALYFCASSIGLPRDTQYFGPGTRLTVL.

The chain joins TRBV6-6 to TRBJ1-1, with TRBD1 as a possible D gene (5 bases). Germline values: CDR1 MNHNY, CDR2 SVGAGI (reference sequence). Trimming shortened V by 0 bases and J by 4 bases, and 15 bases separated the two germline ends. The CDR3 covers 16 residues. Written as DNA, the CDR3 is TGTGCCAGCAGTTACTCCGGGAGGGGTTCGGGCACTGAAGCTTTCTTT. It is translated as CASSYSGRGSGTEAFF.

The V and J genes are TRBV19 and TRBJ1-5; perhaps TRBD1 as D (5 bases). The CDR3 contains 18 residues. Germline V gene lookup returns CDR1 LNHDA and CDR2 SQIVND (reference sequence). V lost 5 bases and J lost 2, with 22 bases in between. CDR3 sequence reads: CASSFRQRGGYGNQPQHF. CDR3 DNA: TGTGCCAGTAGTTTTCGCCAACGCGGGGGGTATGGCAATCAGCCCCAGCATTTT.

V is TRBV19 and J is TRBJ2-2; possible D gene TRBD2, 5 bases. Germline CDR1 and CDR2: LNHDA and SQIVND (reference sequence). V dropped 8 bases and J dropped 3 bases, with 10 bases sitting between them. This CDR3 contains 13 residues. The CDR3 sequence is CASGELDTGELFF. CDR3 nucleotides: TGTGCCAGTGGGGAGCTAGACACCGGGGAGCTGTTTTTT.

The chain has TRBV6-5 and TRBJ1-1, with a possible D match to TRBD1 (5 bases). Deletions cut 7 bases from V and 6 bases from J, with 9 bases between. Germline V lookup: CDR1 MNHEY, CDR2 SVGAGI. The CDR3 sequence is 11 residues long. This CDR3 reads CASMSGPEAFF. In nucleotides, the CDR3 is TGTGCCAGCATGTCGGGGCCTGAAGCTTTCTTT.

For this clone: The sample carries other DNA sequences with the same CDR3. The chain joins TRBV6-5 to TRBJ1-3; D not certain. The germline V gene encodes CDR1 MNHEY and CDR2 SVGAGI. V lost 2 bases, J lost 0 bases, and 11 bases lay in between. CDR3 length equals 16 residues. CDR3 nucleotide sequence: TGTGCCAGCAGTTACGGTGGGCCGAGCTCTGGAAACACCATATATTTT. It specifies CASSYGGPSSGNTIYF.

This clone was observed a few times. This rearrangement joins TRBV7-9 to TRBJ1-5; perhaps TRBD1 as D (5 bases). Trimming cost V 2 bases and J 6 bases, with 8 bases left between them. CDR1 is SEHNR, CDR2 FQNEAQ, per germline (reference sequence). The CDR3 spans 13 residues. The CDR3 DNA is TGTGCCAGCAGCTTATGGGGGGGTCAGCCCCAGCATTTT. Protein product: CASSLWGGQPQHF.

The V and J genes are TRBV3-1 (or the pseudogene TRBV3-2) and TRBJ2-5; 9 bases are shared with TRBD1. The CDR3 consists of 19 residues. In germline, CDR1 is LGHDT, CDR2 YNNKEL (reference sequence). V lost 3 bases to trimming and J lost 3 bases; unmatched junction nucleotides: 17. The CDR3 DNA reads as TGTGCCAGCAGCCAGATGGGTTGGGTGGGACAGGGAAGGAAAGAGACCCAGTACTTC. Its protein is CASSQMGWVGQGRKETQYF.

Only one count was recorded for this clone. This rearrangement joins TRBV29-1 to TRBJ2-5; D uncertain. The CDR3 totals 12 residues. Germline-derived CDR1 and CDR2 are SQVTM and ANQGSEA. V lost 4 bases to trimming and J lost 5 bases, with 11 bases between them. CDR3 sequence reads: CSVVGSYETQYF. CDR3 nucleotides: TGCAGCGTTGTGGGTTCGTATGAGACCCAGTACTTC.

This chain uses TRBV20-1 with TRBJ1-5; possibly TRBD1 for D (5 bases). The CDR3 has 13 residues. Germline CDR1 is DFQATT and CDR2 is SNEGSKA (reference sequence). Trimming cost V 3 bases and J 4 bases, with 10 bases left between them. This chain's CDR3 is CSASGDDNQPQHF. CDR3 DNA sequence: TGCAGTGCTAGTGGGGACGATAATCAGCCCCAGCATTTT.

This clone appeared a few times. The J gene is TRBJ2-7, the V gene TRBV7-9, with 7 nucleotides matching TRBD1. From germline, CDR1 is SEHNR and CDR2 FQNEAQ (reference sequence). This CDR3 is 16 amino acids long. Trimming removed 7 bases from V and 0 bases from J; junction bases left unmatched: 12. The CDR3, as DNA: TGTGCCAGCAACAACCTTCGGGACAGCCACTCCTACGAGCAGTACTTC. It specifies CASNNLRDSHSYEQYF.

The chain links TRBV27 to TRBJ2-7; 8 positions agree with TRBD2. The junction had 6 bases not matched to a gene; V was cut back by 2 bases and J by 6 bases. The CDR3 runs to 14 residues. Germline CDR1 and CDR2: MNHEY and SMNVEV (reference sequence). This chain's CDR3 is CASSLAGGAGEQYF. The DNA of the CDR3 is TGTGCCAGCAGTTTAGCGGGAGGAGCGGGCGAGCAGTACTTC.

The chain couples TRBV20-1 to TRBJ2-3; 8 bases map to TRBD2. From germline, CDR1 is DFQATT and CDR2 SNEGSKA (reference sequence). The CDR3 is 16 amino acids. Unmatched junction bases numbered 8, after V lost 3 bases and J lost 0 bases. The DNA of the CDR3 is TGCAGTGCTAGTATCCCGGCTAGCGGGAGCACAGATACGCAGTATTTT. The encoded protein is CSASIPASGSTDTQYF.

The chain combines TRBV14 with TRBJ2-3; 9 nucleotides agree with TRBD1. J gave up 4 bases and V 2 bases, and 7 bases lay outside the gene matches. This CDR3 has 16 residues. CDR1 SGHDN and CDR2 FVKESK come from the germline V gene. CDR3 sequence: CASSQLPGQGSDTQYF. For the CDR3, the DNA is TGTGCCAGCAGCCAATTACCGGGACAGGGATCAGATACGCAGTATTTT.

The chain employs TRBV2 and TRBJ1-6; 8 nucleotides agree with TRBD1. CDR1 is SNHLY, CDR2 FYNNEI, per germline. Unmatched junction bases numbered 7, after V lost 2 bases and J lost 10 bases. This CDR3 contains 15 residues. In nucleotides, the CDR3 is TGTGCCAGCAGTGAAATACAGGGGGTAGAGTCACCCCTCCACTTT. It yields the protein CASSEIQGVESPLHF. Variable domain in full (rest from reference TRBV2 and TRBJ1-6): EPEVTQTPSHQVTQMGQEVILRCVPISNHLYFYWYRQILGQKVEFLVSFYNNEISEKSEIFDDQFSVERPDGSNFTLKIRSTKLEDSAMYFCASSEIQGVESPLHFGNGTRLTVT.

This clone was observed once. This chain connects TRBV11-3 to TRBJ2-1; the D is unclear. CDR1 is SGHNT and CDR2 is YENEEA in the germline V gene. Trimming removed 4 bases from V and 5 bases from J, with 6 bases in between. The CDR3 length is 12 residues. CDR3 sequence: CASSYTDNEQFF. The CDR3 DNA follows: TGTGCCAGCAGCTACACCGACAATGAGCAGTTCTTC.

The chain has TRBV6-6 and TRBJ2-3; D gene ambiguous. CDR3 length: 13 amino acids. Germline assignment: CDR1 MNHNY and CDR2 SVGAGI (reference sequence). V lost 7 bases, J lost 2 bases, and 10 bases lay in between. CDR3 coding DNA: TGTGCCAGCACCGGAGTAGACACAGATACGCAGTATTTT. Its translation: CASTGVDTDTQYF.

The CDR3 region has the DNA TGTGCCAGCAGTTTTTCCGGGGGGGTAGTCATTCAGTACTTC. It yields the protein CASSFSGGVVIQYF. The chain has TRBV28 and TRBJ2-4; 8 bases are a match to TRBD2. The CDR3 covers 14 residues. V was clipped by 3 bases and J by 9 bases; unmatched bases: 7. CDR1 and CDR2 from the germline V gene are MDHEN and SYDVKM.

The chain couples TRBV7-8 to TRBJ2-3, with a tentative D call TRBD1 (6 bases). The CDR3 contains 17 residues. Germline CDR1 SGHVS, CDR2 FQNEAQ. With 1 base removed from V and 2 bases from J, the gap between germline ends came to 16 bases. The CDR3 region is CASSLGSGAQSTDTQYF. The CDR3 DNA follows: TGTGCCAGCAGCTTAGGTTCAGGGGCACAATCCACAGATACGCAGTATTTT.

V and J are TRBV24-1 and TRBJ2-5, with D possibly TRBD1 on 7 matching bases. Germline lookup yields CDR1 KGHDR and CDR2 SFDVKD. The CDR3 sequence is 16 residues long. V lost 0 bases and J lost 0, with 10 bases in between. The CDR3, as DNA: TGTGCCACCAGTGATTTGGCAGGGGGGAACCAAGAGACCCAGTACTTC. Its protein product is CATSDLAGGNQETQYF.

This clone was counted only a few times. The CDR3 loop reads CASSSNPRAPGTNEKLFF. In DNA, the CDR3 is TGCGCCAGCAGCTCCAATCCCCGGGCCCCGGGGACTAATGAAAAACTGTTTTTT. The chain has TRBV5-1 and TRBJ1-4; D ambiguous. The CDR3 extends over 18 amino acids. Germline lookup yields CDR1 SGHRS and CDR2 YFSETQ. V lost 3 bases and J 2 bases, leaving 20 bases between the germline ends.